This T cell receptor (beta chain) was captured in a study of shared clonotypes between healthy human individuals. Study-level results: What naive subsets generally showed was a larger estimated richness than memory subsets showed. A handful of donors shared approximately 5% of their naive CD4 clonotypes.

The naive CD8 population came from CD45RO-negative cells selected for CCR7, without terminally differentiated effector memory CD45RA+ cells. V shed 5 bases, J shed 8 bases, and the junction held 7 bases outside the gene matches. The CDR3 sequence is 13 residues long. Germline V CDR1 and CDR2: SGHAT, FQNNGV. TCRdb keeps only in-frame clones here, not all; method: immunoSEQ multiplex PCR. The table has roughly 2 million clones, approximately 95% seen once; the top ten hold roughly 1%. With respect to this clone: The antigen remains undetermined.

The specimen was naive CD8+ T cells sorted from blood. This sequence joins TRBV11-2 and TRBJ1-2; 8 bases map to TRBD1. This TCR came from a man between 18 and 29 years old in good health. The DNA for the CDR3 is TGTGCCAGCAGCCCCGGGACAGGTACCGGCTACACCTTC. It codes for CASSPGTGTGYTF.